This TCR beta chain stems from a study of somatic mutations in cytotoxic T cells in rheumatoid arthritis. Study details: Certain V beta antibody-stained T-cell populations, V beta1+ cells sequenced for TCRB among them, were flow-sorted to nearly 100% purity.

Sequencing was performed with immunoSEQ multiplex PCR; in TCRdb, only in-frame clones are kept and a portion is missing. The sample contains 20,000 to 25,000 clones, roughly 74% of which appear only once. Germline V gene sequence: CDR1 WNHNN, CDR2 SYGVQD (reference sequence). The V and J ends lost 6 bases and 7 bases, in that order; junction bases with no gene match: 11. CDR3 length: 16 residues. Sequencing was done on a sample of CD8+ T cells sorted from blood. This clonotype was obtained from an adult with rheumatoid arthritis. The rearrangement links TRBV10-1 to TRBJ1-6; 8 bases are a match to TRBD1. CDR3 sequence: CASRSSPTGGNSPLHF. CDR3 nucleotide sequence: TGCGCCAGCAGATCATCCCCTACAGGGGGGAATTCACCCCTCCACTTT.